These T cell receptor beta chains were read from a single sample in a study of PD-1 blockade in classical Hodgkin lymphoma. Libraries were prepared by immunoSEQ multiplex PCR; TCRdb keeps only in-frame clonotypes and omits some of them. The sample consists of fewer than 15,000 clones, 85% to 90% of them appearing once. Material: CD4+ T cells from blood, obtained at baseline. The receptors derive from a human donor with classical Hodgkin lymphoma. The CDR3 runs from the conserved cysteine through the conserved F or W. D genes are given only for firm matches. Some rows have no size entry. The others give once, few or many, or a class for an expanded clone.

CDR3 DNA | CDR3 protein | D gene | J gene | V gene | clone size
TGTGCCAGCAGTTACTCGCTCGCTTCCTACAATGAGCAGTTCTTC | CASSYSLASYNEQFF | - | TRBJ2-1 | TRBV6-5 | -
TGCGCCAGCAGTTTCGGACAGATCTCTGGAAACACCATATATTTT | CASSFGQISGNTIYF | - | TRBJ1-3 | TRBV5-1 | -
TGTGCCAGCAGCTTAATGGCTAGCGGGGGCTACGAGCAGTACTTC | CASSLMASGGYEQYF | TRBD2 | TRBJ2-7 | TRBV11-2 | -
TGTGCCAGCAGCTCCTCACAGGGGAGAGGAGAGACCCAGTACTTC | CASSSSQGRGETQYF | TRBD1 | TRBJ2-5 | TRBV7-2 | -
TGTGCCAGCAGCTCACCCCAGCGACATCAGCCCCAGCATTTT | CASSSPQRHQPQHF | - | TRBJ1-5 | TRBV7-2 | -
TGCGCCAGCAGTGACCGGGACAGTGAGCTCTATAATTCACCCCTCCACTTT | CASSDRDSELYNSPLHF | TRBD1 | TRBJ1-6 | TRBV10-2 | -
TGTGCCAGCAGCTTAGCGACCACAGGGACCAGTGAAAAACTGTTTTTT | CASSLATTGTSEKLFF | - | TRBJ1-4 | TRBV7-9 | -
TGCGCCAGCAGCTCCGGACAGAGGAACACTGAAGCTTTCTTT | CASSSGQRNTEAFF | - | TRBJ1-1 | TRBV5-1 | -
TGTGCCAGCAGCCGCCAACAGGGGGGAGGAAACACCATATATTTT | CASSRQQGGGNTIYF | TRBD1 | TRBJ1-3 | TRBV6-5 | -
TGTGCCAGCAGCCAAGAGAAGGCTAGCGGCATTTCTAATGAGCAGTTCTTC | CASSQEKASGISNEQFF | TRBD2 | TRBJ2-1 | TRBV4-2 | -
TGCGCCAGCAGCTTGTCTCCGGCTACTTCAACTAATGAAAAACTGTTTTTT | CASSLSPATSTNEKLFF | - | TRBJ1-4 | TRBV5-1 | once
TGCGCCAGCAGCCAACCCCGGAGGGGGCCCGGAAACACCATATATTTT | CASSQPRRGPGNTIYF | TRBD1 | TRBJ1-3 | TRBV4-1 | once
TGTGCAAGTCGCTTAGTGTTTGTGGCGGGACAGGGAACAGATACGCAGTATTTT | CASRLVFVAGQGTDTQYF | - | TRBJ2-3 | TRBV12-2 | -
TGTGCCAGCAGCAAAGGACTAGCCCGCAATGAGCAGTTCTTC | CASSKGLARNEQFF | TRBD2 | TRBJ2-1 | TRBV5-4 | -
TGTGCCAGCAGCTTGCAGAGCGGGGGCGGTCGAGAGCAGTACTTC | CASSLQSGGGREQYF | TRBD2 | TRBJ2-7 | TRBV5-4 | -
TGCGCCAGCAGCTTGGGCAGGGGCCCTGGGAACGAGCAGTACTTC | CASSLGRGPGNEQYF | - | TRBJ2-7 | TRBV5-1 | -
TGTGCCAGCAGCATGGGACAGGGGTGGGACACTGAAGCTTTCTTT | CASSMGQGWDTEAFF | TRBD1 | TRBJ1-1 | TRBV7-9 | few
TGCGCCAGCAGCCAAGATCTCCGGGGACAGGGGGCTTGGGGTGAGCAGTTCTTC | CASSQDLRGQGAWGEQFF | TRBD1 | TRBJ2-1 | TRBV4-1 | -
TGTGCCATCAAATTAGGGGACCCGAACACCGGGGAGCTGTTTTTT | CAIKLGDPNTGELFF | - | TRBJ2-2 | TRBV10-3 | -
TGTGCCAGCAGCGCACACACCCTAACTGAAGCTTTCTTT | CASSAHTLTEAFF | - | TRBJ1-1 | TRBV9 | once
TGTGCCAGTAGTAAACTAGACAATACGCAGTATTTT | CASSKLDNTQYF | - | TRBJ2-3 | TRBV19 | -
TGCAGCGTCAGCCCGGACAGCCTCACTGAAGCTTTCTTT | CSVSPDSLTEAFF | - | TRBJ1-1 | TRBV29-1 | -
TGTGCCACCCATTCAGGAGCGGGGAAGAGCTCCTACAATGAGCAGTTCTTC | CATHSGAGKSSYNEQFF | TRBD2 | TRBJ2-1 | TRBV25-1 | -
TGTGCCAGTAGTATCGGGGGGGACAGAAAAAACATTCAGTACTTC | CASSIGGDRKNIQYF | - | TRBJ2-4 | TRBV19 | -
TGTGCCAGCAGTGAGGGGTACGAGCAGTACTTC | CASSEGYEQYF | - | TRBJ2-7 | TRBV2 | -
TGTGCCTGGAGTAAGATAGCTACGTATGAGCAGTTCTTC | CAWSKIATYEQFF | - | TRBJ2-1 | TRBV30 | -
TGTGCCAGCAGTCTTGTCTGGGGCCAGATAGATACGCAGTATTTT | CASSLVWGQIDTQYF | - | TRBJ2-3 | TRBV28 | -